These T cell receptor beta chains were read from a single sample in a study of cytomegalovirus exposure and HLA in healthy donors. Produced via immunoSEQ multiplex PCR; TCRdb's table is partial and in-frame only. In the table there are approximately 150,000 clones, roughly 79% of which are singletons. Sample: PBMCs. These receptors were taken from a woman aged 45 to 65 in good health and CMV-seronegative. Each CDR3 is given with its conserved first and last residue. The order of the fields is V gene, clone size, D gene, J gene, CDR3 DNA, CDR3 protein. D genes are given only for firm matches. The size entry is marked missing in some rows and otherwise reads once, few, many or a size class.

>TRBV11-2|-|TRBD1|TRBJ1-3
TGTGCCAGCAGCCTCCGGGGGACAGGGGGAGACACCATATATTTT
CASSLRGTGGDTIYF
>TRBV5-6|-|-|TRBJ2-7
TGTGCCAGCAGCTTGACGGGGGTGACCTACGAGCAGTACTTC
CASSLTGVTYEQYF
>TRBV9|-|TRBD1|TRBJ1-2
TGTGCCAGCAGCCTGAGCACGACAGGGGTGGGGGGCTACACCTTC
CASSLSTTGVGGYTF
>TRBV29-1|once|-|TRBJ1-2
TGCAGCGTTGTTCGCAGGGGCTATGGCTACACCTTC
CSVVRRGYGYTF
>TRBV28|-|-|TRBJ1-2
TGTGCCAGCAGCTTGGTGCAGGACTATGGCTACACCTTC
CASSLVQDYGYTF
>TRBV4-3|-|-|TRBJ2-2
TGCGCCAGCAGCCAAGTGTTGGGAGGCGGGGAGCTGTTTTTT
CASSQVLGGGELFF
>TRBV4-3|-|-|TRBJ2-7
TGCGCCAGCAGCCAAGTGGACAGCCTGGAGCAGTACTTC
CASSQVDSLEQYF
>TRBV6-5|-|-|TRBJ1-2
TGTGCCAGCAGTAGACACTCCTCGACAGAAGATGGCTACACCTTC
CASSRHSSTEDGYTF
>TRBV28|-|TRBD1|TRBJ2-4
TGTGCCAGCAGTCAACAGGGGGCCAAAAACATTCAGTACTTC
CASSQQGAKNIQYF
>TRBV30|-|-|TRBJ1-5
TGTGCCTGGAGTGTTTCGAGACTTATTGGTCAGCCCCAGCATTTT
CAWSVSRLIGQPQHF
>TRBV4-3|-|-|TRBJ2-3
TGCGCCAGCAGCCAAGATACGGCGGGTAGCACAGATACGCAGTATTTT
CASSQDTAGSTDTQYF
>TRBV6-5|once|-|TRBJ2-1
TGTGCCAGCAGTCCCCGATCGGGTGAGCAGTTCTTC
CASSPRSGEQFF
>TRBV11-2|-|-|TRBJ2-7
TGTGCCAGCAGCTTAGGGGCAGGCTCCTACGAGCAGTACTTC
CASSLGAGSYEQYF
>TRBV11-3|few|-|TRBJ2-1
TGTGCCAGCAGCGGAAATAGGGGCGCTGACGATGAGCAGTTCTTC
CASSGNRGADDEQFF
>TRBV6-5|-|-|TRBJ2-7
TGTGCCAGCAGCCGCGCGGGGGCTGTATCCTACGAGCAGTACTTC
CASSRAGAVSYEQYF
>TRBV7-8|few|-|TRBJ2-3
TGTGCCAGCAGCTTAGGTGGGGGCCGCACAGATACGCAGTATTTT
CASSLGGGRTDTQYF
>TRBV4-3|-|TRBD1|TRBJ1-2
TGCGCCAGCAGCCAAGAACCTCCCGGACAGGGGGCCTATGGCTACACCTTC
CASSQEPPGQGAYGYTF
>TRBV28|-|TRBD1|TRBJ1-4
TGTGCCAGCAGTCGCTTCAGACAGGGCTTGAATGAAAAACTGTTTTTT
CASSRFRQGLNEKLFF
>TRBV11-2|-|TRBD1|TRBJ2-1
TGTGCCAGCAGCGAGGGACAGAACAATGAGCAGTTCTTC
CASSEGQNNEQFF
>TRBV5-1|few|-|TRBJ2-1
TGCGCCAGCAGCTTTGACGGGGGATACAATGAGCAGTTCTTC
CASSFDGGYNEQFF
>TRBV12-2|-|-|TRBJ2-5
TGTGCAAGTCGCTTAGTTCTAGCGGGGTACCAAGAGACCCAGTACTTC
CASRLVLAGYQETQYF
>TRBV7-7|-|TRBD2|TRBJ2-1
TGTGCTAGCAGCCAATTAGCGGGAATCCCCAATGAGCAGTTCTTC
CASSQLAGIPNEQFF
>TRBV19|-|-|TRBJ1-1
TGTGCCAGTAGTATCCAGGCGTTGAACACTGAAGCTTTCTTT
CASSIQALNTEAFF
>TRBV6-5|-|TRBD2|TRBJ2-7
TGTGCCAGCAGTTACGCGAGGACTAGCGGGAGGAACGAGCAGTACTTC
CASSYARTSGRNEQYF
>TRBV5-4|once|TRBD1|TRBJ2-5
TGTGCCAGCAGCTTGGGCGACAGGGGAATGGAGACCCAGTACTTC
CASSLGDRGMETQYF
>TRBV5-6|-|TRBD1|TRBJ2-5
TGTGCCAGCAGCTTGGGGGGACAGGCTACCCAAGAGACCCAGTACTTC
CASSLGGQATQETQYF
>TRBV6-6|-|-|TRBJ2-7
TGTGCCAGCAGGCCTTCTGGCAGCGTCTACGAGCAGTACTTC
CASRPSGSVYEQYF
>TRBV2|once|TRBD1|TRBJ1-2
TGTGCCAGCAGCGAACAGGGGTCTAACTATGGCTACACCTTC
CASSEQGSNYGYTF
>TRBV6-6|few|-|TRBJ1-1
TGTGCCAGCAGTTATACCGGACAGCAACGCCCTGAAGCTTTCTTT
CASSYTGQQRPEAFF
>TRBV6-5|once|-|TRBJ2-7
TGTGCCAGCAGTTCCTCCGGGACCTACGAGCAGTACTTC
CASSSSGTYEQYF
>TRBV6-1|-|-|TRBJ1-2
TGTGCCAGCAGTGAAGTTGTCAGATCCCATGGCTACACCTTC
CASSEVVRSHGYTF
>TRBV9|-|TRBD2|TRBJ2-3
TGTGCCAGCAGCGTAATGTTTAGCGGGAGCACAGATACGCAGTATTTT
CASSVMFSGSTDTQYF
>TRBV10-3|-|-|TRBJ2-7
TGTGCCATCAGTGATTTGACGGGATACGAGCAGTACTTC
CAISDLTGYEQYF
>TRBV4-2|once|TRBD1|TRBJ2-7
TGTGCCAGCAGTCGCATCAAGGGACAGAGCTCCTACGAGCAGTACTTC
CASSRIKGQSSYEQYF
>TRBV19|once|TRBD1|TRBJ2-7
TGTGCCAGTAGTGTGGCAGGGACAGTAACCTACGAGCAGTACTTC
CASSVAGTVTYEQYF
>TRBV28|-|-|TRBJ1-3
TGTGCCAGCAGTTTCGCGTTGAGCGCGACTGGAAACACCATATATTTT
CASSFALSATGNTIYF
>TRBV7-2|once|TRBD2|TRBJ2-7
TGTGCCAGCAGCTTAGGGGCCGGGGGGGCCTACTTTTATGAGCAGTACTTC
CASSLGAGGAYFYEQYF
>TRBV6-6|-|TRBD2|TRBJ2-7
TGTGCCAGCAGTTTCCTAGCGGGAATATACGAGCAGTACTTC
CASSFLAGIYEQYF
>TRBV5-6|-|TRBD1|TRBJ1-2
TGTGCCAGCAGCCTTGGACAGGGGTCTGATGGCTACACCTTC
CASSLGQGSDGYTF
>TRBV4-3|-|TRBD1|TRBJ1-2
TGCGCCAGCAGCCAGGGACAGACAACTAACTATGGCTACACCTTC
CASSQGQTTNYGYTF
>TRBV27|-|-|TRBJ2-5
TGTGCCAGCAGTCTCCGGGGGGAGACCCAGTACTTC
CASSLRGETQYF